This T cell receptor beta chain was obtained from a study of cytomegalovirus exposure and HLA in healthy donors. The study, taken as a whole, reports: In a later analysis, HLA-associated TCR beta chains were more clonally expanded than equally common others. V- and J-gene trimming in TCR beta was tied to a missense DCLRE1C variant by an analysis performed later. Reports showed the classifier diagnosing cytomegalovirus status with high specificity and sensitivity.

Amplification used 60 Vbeta primers and 13 Jbeta primers. The method was immunoSEQ multiplex PCR; TCRdb's version includes in-frame clones alone and lacks a portion of them. Among around 160,000 clones listed, approximately 79% were seen once. Notes on this clone: Its antigen is not known.

Nominally healthy donors provided the samples, though records likely missed some immune exposures. Germline V gene sequence: CDR1 SGHRS, CDR2 YFSETQ. Trimming removed 4 bases from V and 4 bases from J, with 18 bases in between. The CDR3 is 15 amino acids. V is TRBV5-1 and J is TRBJ2-7, with D possibly TRBD1 on 6 matching bases. Material: PBMCs. This TCR was recovered from a middle-aged woman in good health and CMV-seropositive. This CDR3 is CASSLRGTRLYEQYF. CDR3 sequence (DNA): TGCGCCAGCAGCCTGAGGGGGACCAGGTTGTACGAGCAGTACTTC.